This TCR beta chain was captured by sequencing in a study of CD8 T cells in Susac syndrome. Random-hexamer reverse transcription was applied to 0.5 to 1 ug RNA. In TCRdb, the immunoSEQ multiplex PCR reads were re-called with MiXCR into one record per CDR3 protein. The data hold approximately 50,000 distinct CDR3 sequences, with 85% to 95% observed a single time. V gave up 3 bases and J gave up 4 bases, with 13 bases separating them. The CDR3 sequence is 15 residues long. Germline CDR1 and CDR2: MNHEY and SMNVEV (reference sequence). Sequencing used CD8+ T cells from PBMCs. The V and J genes are TRBV27 and TRBJ2-1, with D perhaps TRBD2 (7 bases). This clonotype was sampled from a human donor with Susac syndrome. Here the CDR3 DNA reads TGTGCCAGCAGTTTGGGGGGGGCCCCATACAATGAGCAGTTCTTC. It is translated as CASSLGGAPYNEQFF.